This TCR beta chain is drawn from a study of blood T cell repertoires in COVID-19 (dated by TCRdb to the early 2020s). Broadly, across the study: For ImmuneRACE Cohort 3, a participant was defined as recovered based on two consecutive negative NP/OP PCR tests, clearance by a healthcare professional, or resolution of symptoms. Collaborator samples came from the United States, Italy and Spain and covered acute and convalescent phases of COVID-19. The material from the prospective study consisted of cDNA or gDNA derived from T cells, B-cell-depleted T cells, or PBMCs. Deeply sampled blood TCRbeta repertoires from subjects exposed to, actively infected with, or recovered from COVID-19 were included in the dataset. The repertoires were released in a freely available public database meant as a resource for research on the immune response to SARS-CoV-2. The samples were drawn from two sources: the first 160 participants of the ongoing ImmuneRACE study, and some 1,300 subjects contributed by 6 global collaborators. Sample metadata almost always included a de-identified subject ID, COVID-19 status, age in years and sex. HLA class I and class II types, where available, came from metadata supplied by the sample provider rather than from assay-based typing. Overall study outcomes, separate from this receptor: The amount of clinical and demographic metadata varied by source and participant and was provided uncurated.

TCRbeta CDR3 regions were amplified from genomic DNA by means of the immunoSEQ Assay, a bias-controlled multiplex PCR. The authors processed their data as follows. Within the assay, amplification of reference gene primers was used to estimate how many nucleated cells each sample contained. To quantify the absolute abundance of each unique TCRbeta CDR3 rearrangement, sequence reads were collapsed and filtered. For each sample, productive Simpson clonality was calculated as the square root of Simpson's diversity index across productive rearrangements. Entries here come from immuneACCESS through TCRdb and include only in-frame sequences with V and J called. Some clones fail to appear in such tables; in the studies checked, an unresolved V gene covers under half of the shortfall, and the cause of the remainder is unknown. V, J and clone size are taken as reported in that table, and D and trimming were inferred from the DNA itself. Here the sample has roughly 200,000 clones; 87% occur a single time. Of the sample, roughly 7.1% falls within the top ten clones.

Ends trimmed: V by 0 bases, J by 5 bases; bases unmatched to a gene: 15. CDR1 and CDR2 were assigned from the germline V gene as SGHRS and YFSETQ. The CDR3 starts with the cysteine, ends with the phenylalanine, and has 18 residues. Here the CDR3 DNA is all that survives: 54 bases in frame from base 1. Enrolling through a virtual design, the prospective study's participants ranged in age from roughly 18 to 89 years and lived across some 22 United States geographic areas. In the prospective study, participants were assigned to cohorts based on the clinical history participants reported in a screening survey and a study questionnaire. In the prospective study, mobile phlebotomists collected whole blood, serum and a nasopharyngeal or oropharyngeal swab from each participant. Prospective study participants could optionally give additional blood draws and questionnaires over an approximately two-month period. Before DNA extraction, blood samples from the prospective study were shipped at room temperature or frozen.

With respect to this clone: Its specific antigen is unknown. The record has no base qualities; no much larger clone is one base away.

This TCR derives from a man under 40 in a cohort exposed to, infected with or recovered from COVID-19 (not recorded which). The receptor chain draws on TRBV5-1 and TRBJ2-7, and 9 junctional nucleotides match TRBD1. The sequencing input was PBMCs or T cells enriched from blood (not recorded which). The CDR3 amino acid sequence is: CASSLAKLVKQGANEQYF. The DNA reads TGCGCCAGCAGCTTGGCCAAGCTGGTGAAACAGGGGGCGAACGAGCAGTACTTC.